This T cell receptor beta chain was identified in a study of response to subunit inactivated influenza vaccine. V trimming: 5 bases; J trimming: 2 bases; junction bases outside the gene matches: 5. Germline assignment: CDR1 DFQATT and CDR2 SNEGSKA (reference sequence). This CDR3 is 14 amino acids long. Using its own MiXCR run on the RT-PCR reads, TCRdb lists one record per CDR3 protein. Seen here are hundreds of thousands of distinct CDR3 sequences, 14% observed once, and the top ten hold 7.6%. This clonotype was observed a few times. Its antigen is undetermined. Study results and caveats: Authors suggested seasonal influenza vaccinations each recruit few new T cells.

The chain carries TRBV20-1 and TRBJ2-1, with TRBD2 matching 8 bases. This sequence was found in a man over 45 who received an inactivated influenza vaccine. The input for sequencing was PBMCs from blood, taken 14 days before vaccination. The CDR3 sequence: CSADLGLAYNEQFF. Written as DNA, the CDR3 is TGCAGTGCTGACTTGGGACTAGCCTACAATGAGCAGTTCTTC.